These 28 T cell receptor beta chains share one sample of origin, sequenced in a study of T cell responses to AZD1222 COVID-19 vaccine. Repertoires were generated with immunoSEQ multiplex PCR, while TCRdb's copy carries only in-frame clones and drops some. The sample consists of about 200,000 clones, approximately 94% of them appearing once. The source material was peripheral blood, sampled 28 days after the second dose of the MenACWY control vaccine. These receptors all come from an adult who received the MenACWY meningococcal vaccine as a control.

The chain carries TRBV10-3 and TRBJ2-1, with 9 nucleotides matching TRBD1. Germline loops: CDR1 ENHRY, CDR2 SYGVKD. The CDR3 contains 17 residues. V was pared by 3 bases and J by 7 bases, with 13 bases of the junction left unmatched. The CDR3 loop reads CAISEKQGAQVENEQFF. For the CDR3, the DNA is TGTGCCATCAGTGAAAAACAGGGGGCTCAAGTAGAAAATGAGCAGTTCTTC.

The CDR3 sequence: CASSTQGQGFTEAFF. CDR3 DNA sequence: TGTGCCAGTAGTACCCAGGGACAGGGGTTCACTGAAGCTTTCTTT. This chain uses TRBV19 with TRBJ1-1; 10 nucleotides align to TRBD1. Germline-derived CDR1 and CDR2 are LNHDA and SQIVND (reference sequence). J gave up 4 bases and V 4 bases, and 6 bases lay outside the gene matches. The length of the CDR3 is 15 residues.

The sample holds a few counts of this clone. The V gene is TRBV6-1, the J gene TRBJ2-7; no clear D. Germline CDR1 MNHNS, CDR2 SASEGT. V was shortened by 2 bases and J by 0 bases, with 11 bases between the two germline ends. This CDR3 region has 15 residues. CDR3 nucleotide sequence: TGTGCCAGCAGTGAACAGGTCATGGGCTCCTACGAGCAGTACTTC. Translated, it gives CASSEQVMGSYEQYF.

This chain links TRBV24-1 with TRBJ1-5; D remains unclear. The CDR3 loop spans 13 amino acids. The V end was cut by 4 bases, the J end by 3 bases, with 6 bases between. Per the germline V gene, CDR1 is KGHDR and CDR2 is SFDVKD. CDR3 DNA sequence: TGTGCCACCAGTGACCAAACCAATCAGCCCCAGCATTTT. Its protein is CATSDQTNQPQHF.

The gene calls are TRBV7-9 and TRBJ2-7; TRBD1 agrees at 10 bases. Germline CDR1 and CDR2: SEHNR and FQNEAQ (reference sequence). V gave up 6 bases and J gave up 6 bases; unmatched junction bases: 11. CDR3 size: 15 residues. Here the CDR3 reads CASSDLRTGGREQYF. CDR3 nucleotide sequence: TGTGCCAGCAGTGACCTTAGGACAGGGGGACGCGAGCAGTACTTC.

The J gene is TRBJ1-2, the V gene TRBV4-2; perhaps TRBD1 as D (5 bases). The CDR3 is 14 amino acids. CDR1 is LGHNA and CDR2 is YNFKEQ in the germline V gene. Between the trimmed V and J ends, which lost 2 bases and 4 bases, there was a span of 11 bases. As DNA, the CDR3 is TGTGCCAGCAGCCAACGCCGGGACGGCTATGGCTACACCTTC. Encoded protein: CASSQRRDGYGYTF.

V gene TRBV7-2 combines with J gene TRBJ1-2, with 8 bases aligning to TRBD1. The V segment lost 3 bases and the J segment 6 bases; nucleotides outside the gene matches: 6. CDR3 length equals 14 residues. CDR1 SGHTA and CDR2 FQGNSA come from the germline V gene. CDR3: CASSFLDRGNGYTF. The CDR3 region has the DNA TGTGCCAGCAGCTTCTTAGACAGGGGAAATGGCTACACCTTC.

This chain joins TRBV18 and TRBJ2-7, with D possibly being TRBD2 (5 bases). V lost 3 bases to trimming and J lost 2 bases, with 11 bases between them. The length of the CDR3 is 14 residues. Germline assignment: CDR1 KGHSH and CDR2 LQKENI. The CDR3 protein is CASSPDGGTYEQYF. Here the CDR3 DNA reads TGTGCCAGCTCACCGGACGGAGGAACCTACGAGCAGTACTTC.

The V call is TRBV6-5, the J call TRBJ2-1; tentatively, D is TRBD1 (5 bases). V gave up 2 bases and J gave up 7 bases, with 15 bases separating them. CDR1 and CDR2 (germline): MNHEY, SVGAGI. CDR3 length: 15 residues. The CDR3 sequence: CASSYVDSGRNEQFF. For the CDR3, the DNA is TGTGCCAGCAGTTACGTTGACAGTGGAAGGAATGAGCAGTTCTTC.

As to this clone: This sample includes further DNA sequences coding for the same CDR3. This chain uses TRBV28 with TRBJ2-1, with D uncertain. Between the trimmed V and J ends, which lost 2 bases and 6 bases, there was a span of 2 bases. Germline V gene lookup returns CDR1 MDHEN and CDR2 SYDVKM. This CDR3 is built from 11 residues. CDR3 DNA: TGTGCCAGCAGTTTAAGCAATGAGCAGTTCTTC. Its translation: CASSLSNEQFF.

The rearrangement uses TRBV28 and TRBJ2-7; the match to TRBD1 covers 12 bases. CDR1 MDHEN and CDR2 SYDVKM come from the germline V gene. This CDR3 comprises 15 residues. Losses at the gene ends were 0 bases for V and 7 bases for J; bases not matched to a gene: 4. Here the CDR3 reads CASSLWGQGAAEQYF. The DNA of the CDR3 is TGTGCCAGCAGTTTATGGGGACAGGGGGCGGCTGAGCAGTACTTC.

The chain employs TRBV6-5 and TRBJ2-3, with 10 bases aligning to TRBD1. V dropped 6 bases and J dropped 6; count of bases not matched to a gene: 3. The CDR3 totals 13 residues. Per the germline V gene, CDR1 is MNHEY and CDR2 is SVGAGI. The CDR3 is CASRRQGADTQYF. CDR3 sequence (DNA): TGTGCCAGCAGACGACAGGGGGCGGATACGCAGTATTTT.

The rearrangement uses TRBV6-4 and TRBJ2-1; TRBD2 matches 8 bases. Germline V gives CDR1 MRHNA, CDR2 SNTAGT. Germline trimming cut 2 bases from V and 7 bases from J; bases unmatched to any gene: 7. CDR3 length: 15 amino acids. In DNA form, the CDR3 reads TGTGCCAGCAGTGACACCGGGAGGGCCGGGAATGAGCAGTTCTTC. Its translation: CASSDTGRAGNEQFF.

This chain joins TRBV2 and TRBJ2-3, with TRBD1 identical over 8 bases. This CDR3 has 13 residues. J was trimmed by 1 base and V by 11 bases; bases with no gene match: 5. Germline CDR1 SNHLY, CDR2 FYNNEI. The CDR3 loop reads CADRGQGTDTQYF. CDR3 DNA sequence: TGTGCCGATCGGGGACAGGGCACAGATACGCAGTATTTT. The full variable domain, completed using reference TRBV2 and TRBJ2-3, is EPEVTQTPSHQVTQMGQEVILRCVPISNHLYFYWYRQILGQKVEFLVSFYNNEISEKSEIFDDQFSVERPDGSNFTLKIRSTKLEDSAMYFCADRGQGTDTQYFGPGTRLTVL.

This rearrangement joins TRBV28 to TRBJ2-1; D may be TRBD1 (6 bases). Germline CDR1 reads MDHEN; CDR2 reads SYDVKM. V lost 3 bases and J lost 10, with 16 bases in between. The CDR3 is 14 residues long. The CDR3 region is CASSLGTPEWEQFF. CDR3 bases: TGTGCCAGCAGTTTGGGGACACCCGAGTGGGAGCAGTTCTTC.

CDR3 loop: CAWNGGQGSPLHF. The DNA of the CDR3 is TGTGCCTGGAATGGGGGGCAGGGGTCACCCCTCCACTTT. The genes are TRBV30 and TRBJ1-6, with D tentatively TRBD1 (6 bases). V was shortened by 4 bases and J by 10 bases, with 14 bases between the two germline ends. CDR1 is GTSNPN and CDR2 is SVGIG in the germline V gene (reference sequence). The CDR3 has 13 residues.

This clone is a singleton in its sample. The chain recombines TRBV10-3 with TRBJ1-2; TRBD1 aligns across 11 bases. This CDR3 has 14 residues. CDR1 and CDR2 (germline): ENHRY, SYGVKD. The J segment lost 2 bases and the V segment lost 6 bases, leaving 2 bases of the junction unmatched. CDR3 loop: CAIRGTGGNYGYTF. The CDR3 nucleotides are TGTGCCATCAGGGGGACAGGGGGAAACTATGGCTACACCTTC.

This sequence joins TRBV6-2 or TRBV6-3 and TRBJ2-5; D is perhaps TRBD1 or TRBD2 (5 bases each). The CDR3 loop spans 13 amino acids. Germline lookup yields CDR1 MNHEY and CDR2 SVGEGT. V dropped 2 bases and J dropped 5 bases, with 9 bases sitting between them. CDR3 nucleotides: TGTGCCAGCAGTTACACTAGGGGTGAGACCCAGTACTTC. Amino acid sequence: CASSYTRGETQYF.

The rearrangement links TRBV28 to TRBJ2-7; 7 bases are a match to TRBD1. In germline, CDR1 is MDHEN, CDR2 SYDVKM. The CDR3 has 15 amino acids. The V segment lost 5 bases and the J segment 0 bases; nucleotides outside the gene matches: 7. In DNA form, the CDR3 reads TGTGCCAGCAGTGCCCCCGGGACAGCCTCCTACGAGCAGTACTTC. This codes for CASSAPGTASYEQYF. The full variable domain, in which reference TRBV28 and TRBJ2-7 provide the parts outside the CDR3, is DVKVTQSSRYLVKRTGEKVFLECVQDMDHENMFWYRQDPGLGLRLIYFSYDVKMKEKGDIPEGYSVSREKKERFSLILESASTNQTSMYLCASSAPGTASYEQYFGPGTRLTVT.

V gene TRBV6-2 or TRBV6-3 combines with J gene TRBJ2-1; 9 bases map to TRBD2. The CDR3 covers 16 residues. The germline CDR1 and CDR2 sequences are MNHEY and SVGEGT. With V trimmed by 4 bases and J by 8 bases, 12 bases remained unmatched. CDR3 residues: CASSSSSGGGGDEQFF. The DNA for the CDR3 is TGTGCCAGCAGTTCGAGTAGCGGGGGAGGCGGCGATGAGCAGTTCTTC.

The rearrangement uses TRBV5-4 and TRBJ1-4; no clear D gene. There are 11 residues in the CDR3. Trimming took off 3 bases at V and 8 bases at J, with 5 bases between the two ends. Germline V gives CDR1 SGHNT, CDR2 YYREEE (reference sequence). CDR3 sequence (DNA): TGTGCCAGCAGCTCGGGAGAAAAACTGTTTTTT. Its translation: CASSSGEKLFF.

Only one count was recorded for this clone. V usage is TRBV5-4 and J usage is TRBJ1-2; TRBD1 matches at 7 bases. V was clipped by 1 base and J by 2 bases; unmatched bases: 5. CDR1 is SGHNT, CDR2 YYREEE, per germline (reference sequence). The CDR3 loop spans 15 amino acids. This chain's CDR3 is CASSLLMTGNYGYTF. As DNA, the CDR3 is TGTGCCAGCAGCTTGCTTATGACAGGGAACTATGGCTACACCTTC.

This chain joins TRBV10-3 and TRBJ2-7; TRBD1 matches at 8 bases. The germline CDR1 and CDR2 sequences are ENHRY and SYGVKD. V shed 6 bases, J shed 6 bases, and the junction held 4 bases outside the gene matches. The CDR3 runs to 12 residues. The CDR3 sequence is CAISRDRSEQYF. CDR3 DNA: TGTGCCATCAGCCGGGACAGGAGCGAGCAGTACTTC.

This chain links TRBV7-2 with TRBJ2-1, with 8 bases aligning to TRBD2. Germline V gene data show CDR1 as SGHTA and CDR2 as FQGNSA. CDR3 length: 15 residues. J was trimmed by 4 bases and V by 5 bases; bases with no gene match: 7. CDR3 bases: TGTGCCAGCAGCATAACTAGCGGACCGTACAATGAGCAGTTCTTC. Residues: CASSITSGPYNEQFF.

V gene TRBV2 combines with J gene TRBJ2-2; D not resolved. Germline V lookup: CDR1 SNHLY, CDR2 FYNNEI. The CDR3 sequence is 13 residues long. Trimming took off 5 bases at V and 3 bases at J, with 7 bases between the two ends. CDR3 sequence: CASSQEDTGELFF. CDR3 sequence (DNA): TGTGCCAGCAGTCAAGAGGACACCGGGGAGCTGTTTTTT.

J is TRBJ2-7 and V is TRBV4-2; D tentatively fits TRBD1 or TRBD2 (6 bases each). The CDR3 has 15 amino acids. The V gene's germline CDR1 is LGHNA and CDR2 YNFKEQ. V dropped 4 bases and J dropped 4 bases, with 17 bases sitting between them. CDR3 sequence (DNA): TGTGCCAGCAGCCGGGAGGTGCAGGGGATGTACGAGCAGTACTTC. It codes for CASSREVQGMYEQYF.

The chain has TRBV3-1 (or the pseudogene TRBV3-2) and TRBJ2-7, with D possibly TRBD2 on 6 matching bases. Germline loops: CDR1 LGHDT, CDR2 YNNKEL (reference sequence). With 5 bases removed from V and 3 bases from J, the gap between germline ends came to 17 bases. CDR3 length: 15 residues. The CDR3 sequence is CASSLRLDSYYEQYF. CDR3 DNA sequence: TGTGCCAGCAGCTTAAGACTAGACAGTTACTACGAGCAGTACTTC.

The gene calls are TRBV30 and TRBJ1-6; TRBD1 matches 8 bases. J lost 7 bases, V lost 2 bases, and 4 bases had no gene match. Germline CDR1 GTSNPN, CDR2 SVGIG (reference sequence). The CDR3 has 14 amino acids. CDR3 sequence (DNA): TGTGCCTGGAGTCGGACAGGGTGGAATTCACCCCTCCACTTT. This gives the protein CAWSRTGWNSPLHF.